The source of this T cell receptor beta chain is a study of regulatory T cells in long-lasting Graves disease. About the research overall: Graves' disease counted as persistent after over 5 years of antithyroid drugs with positive TSH receptor antibodies. Study-wide points: The researchers studied only peripheral blood, not thyroid tissue. Reduced TCR diversity was observed in persistent Graves' patients versus newly diagnosed patients. Since the sample size was small, accuracy may have been reduced.

Arm-PCR of CDR3 regions and iRepertoire HTBI primers were used to build TCR beta libraries. TCRdb recomputed calls from the multiplex PCR reads with MiXCR, one row per CDR3 protein. The repertoire holds some 340,000 distinct CDR3 sequences, roughly 20% seen once, with around 30% in the top ten. V shed 6 bases, J shed 9 bases, and the junction held 8 bases outside the gene matches. Germline-derived CDR1 and CDR2 are SNHLY and FYNNEI. The CDR3 runs to 14 residues. This clonotype was found many times. Its antigen remains unknown. This sample's time point: persistent/refractory GD, antithyroid drugs over 5 years with positive TRAb. PBMCs provided the RNA from which the TCR library was made.

The rearrangement uses TRBV2 and TRBJ1-6; TRBD1 aligns across 7 bases. Sequencing used peripheral blood mononuclear cells (PBMCs), obtained when the disease was refractory, from a patient treated with antithyroid drugs. This receptor was obtained from a woman aged 40 to 55 with Graves disease. CDR3 region: CASSKEGQISPLHF. CDR3 sequence (DNA): TGTGCCAGCAGCAAAGAGGGACAGATTTCACCCCTCCACTTT.